The 26 T cell receptor beta chains presented below share a single source sample, sequenced in a study of blood T cell repertoires in COVID-19. Using immunoSEQ multiplex PCR, the repertoire was profiled, and TCRdb retains in-frame clones only, with some absent. This table holds 170,000 or so clones, around 83% found once. The sequenced sample consisted of PBMCs or T cells enriched from blood (not recorded which). Every receptor here comes from a man aged 35 to 55 who had recovered from COVID-19.

The rearrangement links TRBV7-9 to TRBJ2-3, with 15 bases identical to TRBD2. V gave up 4 bases and J gave up 4 bases; unmatched junction bases: 6. CDR1 is SEHNR, CDR2 FQNEAQ, per germline (reference sequence). The length of the CDR3 is 17 residues. The chain's CDR3 is CASSSGLAGGLADTQYF. The CDR3 DNA sequence: TGTGCCAGCAGCTCGGGACTAGCGGGAGGTTTGGCAGATACGCAGTATTTT.

The chain combines TRBV3-1 (or the pseudogene TRBV3-2) with TRBJ1-1; tentative D call: TRBD1 (6 bases). The CDR3 sequence is 19 residues long. CDR1 and CDR2 (germline): LGHDT, YNNKEL (reference sequence). V was trimmed by 1 base and J by 5 bases, leaving 26 bases between them. CDR3 sequence reads: CASSQVVGQGPFWGTEAFF. In DNA form, the CDR3 reads TGTGCCAGCAGCCAAGTAGTGGGCCAGGGGCCCTTTTGGGGGACTGAAGCTTTCTTT.

This clone was counted once. This rearrangement joins TRBV21-1 to TRBJ2-4; the DNA was not compared with TRBD2, the D call given in the table. TRBV21-1 is listed as a pseudogene. The CDR3 extends over 15 amino acids. Here the CDR3 reads CASSKDPVAKNIQYF. In DNA, the CDR3 is TGTGCCAGCAGCAAAGATCCCGTAGCCAAAAACATTCAGTACTTC.

The J gene is TRBJ2-3, the V gene TRBV7-9, with TRBD1 matching 8 bases. The CDR3 is made up of 15 amino acids. V lost 1 base to trimming and J lost 2 bases; unmatched junction nucleotides: 2. Per germline, CDR1 SEHNR and CDR2 FQNEAQ (reference sequence). CDR3 residues: CASSLVGQDTDTQYF. The CDR3 coding sequence is TGTGCCAGCAGCTTAGTGGGACAGGACACAGATACGCAGTATTTT.

The CDR3 bases are TGCGCCAGCAGCTTGGACAGGGTCTGGACTGAAGCTTTCTTT. This translates into CASSLDRVWTEAFF. The V gene is TRBV5-1, the J gene TRBJ1-1; D possibly corresponds to TRBD1 (6 bases). The CDR3 is 14 residues long. V lost 0 bases, J lost 5 bases, and 11 bases lay in between. From germline, CDR1 is SGHRS and CDR2 YFSETQ.

This chain links TRBV7-9 with TRBJ2-1; D gene ambiguous. There are 11 residues in the CDR3. Trimming shortened V by 5 bases and J by 8 bases, and 7 bases separated the two germline ends. CDR1 and CDR2 (germline): SEHNR, FQNEAQ (reference sequence). Written as DNA, the CDR3 is TGTGCCAGCAGCACCTATTATGAGCAGTTCTTC. This codes for CASSTYYEQFF. The complete variable domain, with remaining parts taken from reference TRBV7-9 and TRBJ2-1, reads DTGVSQNPRHKITKRGQNVTFRCDPISEHNRLYWYRQTLGQGPEFLTYFQNEAQLEKSRLLSDRFSAERPKGSFSTLEIQRTEQGDSAMYLCASSTYYEQFFGPGTRLTVL.

This clone was detected only a few times. The rearrangement joins TRBV28 to TRBJ2-1, with a possible D match to TRBD1 (5 bases). The ends were cut back, 0 bases at V and 9 bases at J, with 9 bases in the middle. From germline, CDR1 is MDHEN and CDR2 SYDVKM. The CDR3 is 13 amino acids. This chain's CDR3 is CASSLWGPGEQFF. CDR3 DNA: TGTGCCAGCAGTTTATGGGGGCCAGGTGAGCAGTTCTTC.

V usage is TRBV18 and J usage is TRBJ2-7, with a possible D match to TRBD2 (6 bases). CDR1 KGHSH and CDR2 LQKENI come from the germline V gene. The length of the CDR3 is 15 residues. V lost 2 bases, J lost 3 bases, and 14 bases lay in between. Here the CDR3 reads CASSPGEDIVYEQYF. The CDR3 coding sequence is TGTGCCAGCTCACCAGGGGAGGATATAGTCTACGAGCAGTACTTC.

The CDR3 loop is CASSFREPWNNEQFF. The CDR3 nucleotides are TGCGCCAGCAGCTTCAGGGAACCTTGGAACAATGAGCAGTTCTTC. The rearrangement links TRBV5-1 to TRBJ2-1; perhaps TRBD1 as D (5 bases). Per the germline V gene, CDR1 is SGHRS and CDR2 is YFSETQ. Trimming cost V 2 bases and J 5 bases, with 14 bases left between them. The length of the CDR3 is 15 residues.

The chain employs TRBV5-4 and TRBJ2-5; 10 bases are a match to TRBD1. The CDR3 has 16 amino acids. In germline, CDR1 is SGHNT, CDR2 YYREEE (reference sequence). After removal of 4 bases from V and 5 bases from J, the junction contained 11 bases not matched to a gene. CDR3 sequence: CASSTGTGDGGETQYF. CDR3 DNA: TGTGCCAGCAGCACGGGGACAGGGGACGGTGGGGAGACCCAGTACTTC.

This chain links TRBV5-1 with TRBJ1-3, with D unclear. Germline V gene data show CDR1 as SGHRS and CDR2 as YFSETQ. The V end was cut by 0 bases, the J end by 2 bases, with 18 bases between. This CDR3 region has 18 residues. CDR3 sequence (DNA): TGCGCCAGCAGCTTGGACCCGACGGGGAAGGTAGCTGGAAACACCATATATTTT. It yields the protein CASSLDPTGKVAGNTIYF.

This clone was recorded a few times. The V and J genes are TRBV2 and TRBJ2-2, with 8 bases that match TRBD1. V trimming: 1 base; J trimming: 15 bases; junction bases outside the gene matches: 4. The CDR3 runs to 12 residues. The germline CDR1 and CDR2 sequences are SNHLY and FYNNEI. CDR3 sequence reads: CASSEGTGMLFF. The CDR3 region has the DNA TGTGCCAGCAGTGAAGGGACAGGGATGTTGTTTTTT.

This clone was recorded once. CDR3 sequence reads: CASSTQVNTEAFF. The CDR3, as DNA: TGTGCCAGTAGTACGCAGGTTAACACTGAAGCTTTCTTT. The chain couples TRBV19 to TRBJ1-1; D is unclear. Trimming cost V 4 bases and J 2 bases, with 8 bases left between them. The CDR3 consists of 13 residues. Germline assignment: CDR1 LNHDA and CDR2 SQIVND (reference sequence).

Here the CDR3 DNA reads TGCGCCAGCAGTGAAGGAGGGGCGGGAGGCACTGAAGCTTTCTTT. This encodes CASSEGGAGGTEAFF. V gene TRBV10-1 combines with J gene TRBJ1-1; weak D call: TRBD1 (5 bases). Germline V lookup: CDR1 WNHNN, CDR2 SYGVQD (reference sequence). With 3 bases removed from V and 4 bases from J, the gap between germline ends came to 15 bases. The CDR3 loop spans 15 amino acids.

This chain joins TRBV9 and TRBJ1-2; D is possibly TRBD1 (6 bases). Trimming removed 3 bases from V and 2 bases from J, with 11 bases in between. Germline V gene data show CDR1 as SGDLS and CDR2 as YYNGEE. This CDR3 spans 14 amino acids. The CDR3 loop reads CASSASDRNYGYTF. The CDR3 bases are TGTGCCAGCAGCGCCTCAGACAGGAACTATGGCTACACCTTC.

This clone was found a few times. V gene TRBV14 combines with J gene TRBJ1-2, with 10 bases identical to TRBD1. This CDR3 has 14 amino acids. The germline CDR1 and CDR2 sequences are SGHDN and FVKESK. The J segment lost 5 bases and the V segment lost 2 bases, leaving 2 bases of the junction unmatched. The CDR3: CASSQPGQGYGYTF. The DNA of the CDR3 is TGTGCCAGCAGCCAACCGGGACAGGGGTATGGCTACACCTTC.

The chain joins TRBV9 to TRBJ2-3, with 9 bases identical to TRBD2. The CDR3 extends over 17 amino acids. Germline lookup yields CDR1 SGDLS and CDR2 YYNGEE. V was clipped by 0 bases and J by 2 bases; unmatched bases: 7. The CDR3 region is CASSVEASGANTDTQYF. The CDR3, as DNA: TGTGCCAGCAGCGTAGAGGCTAGCGGGGCCAACACAGATACGCAGTATTTT.

On this clone: Additional DNA sequences in this sample encode the identical CDR3. The CDR3: CASSPGTAGNTIYF. CDR3 sequence (DNA): TGTGCCAGCTCACCGGGGACAGCTGGAAACACCATATATTTT. The rearrangement uses TRBV18 and TRBJ1-3; 7 bases agree with TRBD1. The junction had 1 base not matched to a gene; V was cut back by 3 bases and J by 2 bases. Germline loops: CDR1 KGHSH, CDR2 LQKENI. The CDR3 runs 14 residues.

The chain couples TRBV6-5 to TRBJ2-5; 13 positions match TRBD2. The CDR3 runs to 15 residues. In germline, CDR1 is MNHEY, CDR2 SVGAGI. The junction had 5 bases not matched to a gene; V was cut back by 6 bases and J by 4 bases. The chain's CDR3 is CASSARTSGRETQYF. The DNA of the CDR3 is TGTGCCAGCAGCGCCCGGACTAGCGGGAGAGAGACCCAGTACTTC.

The V call is TRBV25-1, the J call TRBJ1-6, with a weak D call TRBD1 (6 bases). Germline CDR1 reads MGHDK; CDR2 reads SYGVNS. The V end lost 3 bases, the J end lost 5 bases, and 14 bases lay between the germline ends. The length of the CDR3 is 16 residues. The CDR3, as DNA: TGTGCCAGCAGTGATCTAACCAGGGGAAATAATTCACCCCTCCACTTT. It codes for CASSDLTRGNNSPLHF. The whole variable domain, filled in from reference TRBV25-1 and TRBJ1-6, reads EADIYQTPRYLVIGTGKKITLECSQTMGHDKMYWYQQDPGMELHLIHYSYGVNSTEKGDLSSESTVSRIRTEHFPLTLESARPSHTSQYLCASSDLTRGNNSPLHFGNGTRLTVT.

The rearrangement links TRBV5-4 to TRBJ2-2, with 7 bases matching TRBD2. The CDR3 covers 17 residues. The V gene's germline CDR1 is SGHNT and CDR2 YYREEE (reference sequence). Unmatched junction bases numbered 15, after V lost 4 bases and J lost 6 bases. CDR3: CASSPPSGGSVAGELFF. The CDR3 DNA reads TGTGCCAGCAGCCCCCCCTCGGGCGGGAGTGTCGCCGGGGAGCTGTTTTTT.

In this sample, this clone turned up once. J is TRBJ1-5 and V is TRBV3-1 (or the pseudogene TRBV3-2); a possible D gene is TRBD1 (5 bases). Deletions cut 3 bases from V and 6 bases from J, with 18 bases between. The CDR3 has 16 residues. Per germline, CDR1 LGHDT and CDR2 YNNKEL (reference sequence). Here the CDR3 DNA reads TGTGCCAGCAGCCAGGGAGGGATCAGGGAGCGTCAGCCCCAGCATTTT. Translating it yields CASSQGGIRERQPQHF.

CDR3 DNA sequence: TGTGCCAGCAGCCGATCCACAACAGGGTGGGATGGAAAACTGTTTTTT. This encodes CASSRSTTGWDGKLFF. The V and J genes are TRBV3-1 (or the pseudogene TRBV3-2) and TRBJ1-4; a weak D match, TRBD1 (6 bases). There are 16 residues in the CDR3. Trimming took 4 bases from V and 10 from J, leaving 22 bases between them. The germline CDR1 and CDR2 sequences are LGHDT and YNNKEL (reference sequence).

The chain has TRBV5-1 and TRBJ1-1, with D perhaps matching TRBD1 (5 bases). CDR3 length: 13 residues. Germline-derived CDR1 and CDR2 are SGHRS and YFSETQ. The V end lost 4 bases, the J end lost 3 bases, and 10 bases lay between the germline ends. The CDR3 spells CASSHKGDTEAFF. CDR3 coding DNA: TGCGCCAGCAGCCACAAAGGGGACACTGAAGCTTTCTTT.

The rearrangement joins TRBV27 to TRBJ1-2; a weak D match, TRBD1 (6 bases). This CDR3 comprises 12 residues. V was cut by 5 bases and J by 8 bases, with 12 bases left in between. Per the germline V gene, CDR1 is MNHEY and CDR2 is SMNVEV (reference sequence). In DNA, the CDR3 is TGTGCCAGCAGTCAGGACAGTCGGGGCTACACCTTC. Translation: CASSQDSRGYTF.

This chain uses TRBV5-1 with TRBJ1-1; D might be TRBD1 (5 bases). This CDR3 has 15 amino acids. Germline loops: CDR1 SGHRS, CDR2 YFSETQ. Trimming shortened V by 4 bases and J by 0 bases, and 13 bases separated the two germline ends. DNA for the CDR3: TGCGCCAGCAGCCACCAGACAGACATGAACACTGAAGCTTTCTTT. Its protein is CASSHQTDMNTEAFF.